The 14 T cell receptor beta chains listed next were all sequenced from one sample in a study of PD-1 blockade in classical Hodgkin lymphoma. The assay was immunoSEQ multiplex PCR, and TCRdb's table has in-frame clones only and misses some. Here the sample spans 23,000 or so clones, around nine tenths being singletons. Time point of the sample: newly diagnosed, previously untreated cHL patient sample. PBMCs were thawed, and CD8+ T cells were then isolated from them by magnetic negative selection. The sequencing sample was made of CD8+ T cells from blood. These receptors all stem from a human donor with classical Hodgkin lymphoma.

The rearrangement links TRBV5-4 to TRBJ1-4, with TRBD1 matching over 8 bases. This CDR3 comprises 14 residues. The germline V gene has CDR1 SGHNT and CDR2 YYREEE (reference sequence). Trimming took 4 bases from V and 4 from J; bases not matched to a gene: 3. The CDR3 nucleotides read TGTGCCAGCAGCCTACAGGGGGTTAATGAAAAACTGTTTTTT. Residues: CASSLQGVNEKLFF. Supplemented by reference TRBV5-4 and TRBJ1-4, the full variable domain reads ETGVTQSPTHLIKTRGQQVTLRCSSQSGHNTVSWYQQALGQGPQFIFQYYREEENGRGNFPPRFSGLQFPNYSSELNVNALELDDSALYLCASSLQGVNEKLFFGSGTQLSVL.

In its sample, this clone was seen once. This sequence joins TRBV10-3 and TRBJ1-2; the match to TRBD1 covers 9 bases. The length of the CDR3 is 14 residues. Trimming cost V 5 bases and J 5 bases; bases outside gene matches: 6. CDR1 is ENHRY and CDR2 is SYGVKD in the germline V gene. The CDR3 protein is CAISPGQGLYGYTF. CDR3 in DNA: TGTGCCATCAGTCCGGGACAGGGATTGTATGGCTACACCTTC.

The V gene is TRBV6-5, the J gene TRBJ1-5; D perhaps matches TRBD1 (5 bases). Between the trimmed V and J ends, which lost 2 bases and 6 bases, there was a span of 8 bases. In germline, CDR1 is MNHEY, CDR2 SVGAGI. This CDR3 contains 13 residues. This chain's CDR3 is CASSYRGGQPQHF. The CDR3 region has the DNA TGTGCCAGCAGTTACCGGGGGGGTCAGCCCCAGCATTTT.

CDR3 amino acids: CASSIVYGTTNQPQHF. The CDR3, as DNA: TGTGCCAGTAGTATAGTGTACGGCACTACCAATCAGCCCCAGCATTTT. This chain joins TRBV19 and TRBJ1-5; D remains unclear. CDR3 length: 16 amino acids. V shed 1 base and J shed 3 bases, with 13 bases lying between them. The germline V gene has CDR1 LNHDA and CDR2 SQIVND (reference sequence).

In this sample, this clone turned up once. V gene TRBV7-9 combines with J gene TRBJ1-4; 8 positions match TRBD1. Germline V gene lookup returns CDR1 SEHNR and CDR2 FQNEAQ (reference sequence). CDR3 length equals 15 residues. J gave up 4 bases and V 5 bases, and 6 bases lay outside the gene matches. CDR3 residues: CASSGQDRDNEKLFF. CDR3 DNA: TGTGCCAGCAGCGGACAGGACAGGGATAATGAAAAACTGTTTTTT.

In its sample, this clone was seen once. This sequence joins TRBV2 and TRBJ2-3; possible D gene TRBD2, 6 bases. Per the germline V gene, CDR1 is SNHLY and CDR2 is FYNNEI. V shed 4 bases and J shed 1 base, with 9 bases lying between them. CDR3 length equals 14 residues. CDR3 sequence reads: CASSGDFRTDTQYF. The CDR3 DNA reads TGTGCCAGCAGTGGGGACTTTCGCACAGATACGCAGTATTTT.

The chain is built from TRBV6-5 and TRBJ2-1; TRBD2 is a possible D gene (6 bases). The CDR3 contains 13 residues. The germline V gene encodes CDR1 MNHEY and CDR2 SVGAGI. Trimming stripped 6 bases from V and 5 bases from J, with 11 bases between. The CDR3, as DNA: TGTGCCAGCAGCGGCGGGGCCCACAATGAGCAGTTCTTC. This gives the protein CASSGGAHNEQFF.

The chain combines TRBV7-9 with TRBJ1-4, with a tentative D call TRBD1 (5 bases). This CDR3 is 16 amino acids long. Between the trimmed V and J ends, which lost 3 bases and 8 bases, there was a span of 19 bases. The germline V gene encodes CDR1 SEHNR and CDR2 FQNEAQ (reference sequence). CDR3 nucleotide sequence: TGTGCCAGCAGCTTGGGGCCCACGGGCCCGGACGAAAAACTGTTTTTT. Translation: CASSLGPTGPDEKLFF. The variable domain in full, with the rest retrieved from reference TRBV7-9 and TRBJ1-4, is DTGVSQNPRHKITKRGQNVTFRCDPISEHNRLYWYRQTLGQGPEFLTYFQNEAQLEKSRLLSDRFSAERPKGSFSTLEIQRTEQGDSAMYLCASSLGPTGPDEKLFFGSGTQLSVL.

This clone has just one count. As DNA, the CDR3 is TGTGCCAGCAGGGGAGTCGGAAGGGCTTCCTACGAGCAGTACTTC. Amino acid sequence: CASRGVGRASYEQYF. V is TRBV7-2 and J is TRBJ2-7, with a weak D call TRBD2 (5 bases). V dropped 6 bases and J dropped 1 base, with 16 bases sitting between them. CDR3 size: 15 residues. The germline V gene has CDR1 SGHTA and CDR2 FQGNSA.

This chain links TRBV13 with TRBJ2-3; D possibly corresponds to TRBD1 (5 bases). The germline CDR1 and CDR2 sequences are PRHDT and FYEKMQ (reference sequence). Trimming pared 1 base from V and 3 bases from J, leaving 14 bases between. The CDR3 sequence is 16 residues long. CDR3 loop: CASSLEGREKTDTQYF. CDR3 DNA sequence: TGTGCCAGCAGCTTAGAAGGCAGGGAAAAAACAGATACGCAGTATTTT.

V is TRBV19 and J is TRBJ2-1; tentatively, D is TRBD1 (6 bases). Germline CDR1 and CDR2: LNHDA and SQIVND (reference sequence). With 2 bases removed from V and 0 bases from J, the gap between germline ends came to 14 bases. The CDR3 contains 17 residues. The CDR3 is CASSIKVGGFSYNEQFF. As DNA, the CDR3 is TGTGCCAGTAGTATAAAGGTTGGGGGCTTCTCCTACAATGAGCAGTTCTTC.

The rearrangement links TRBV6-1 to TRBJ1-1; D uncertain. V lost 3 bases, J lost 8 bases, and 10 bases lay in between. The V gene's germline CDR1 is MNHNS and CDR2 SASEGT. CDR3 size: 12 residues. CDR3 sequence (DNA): TGTGCCAGCAGTGAGTTGGGGTCCGAAGCTTTCTTT. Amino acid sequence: CASSELGSEAFF.

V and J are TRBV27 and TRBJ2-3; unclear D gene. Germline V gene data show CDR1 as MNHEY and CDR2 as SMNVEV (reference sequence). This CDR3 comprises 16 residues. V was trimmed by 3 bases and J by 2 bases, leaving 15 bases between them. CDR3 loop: CASSFLGGILTDTQYF. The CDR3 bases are TGTGCCAGCAGTTTTCTGGGTGGTATACTCACAGATACGCAGTATTTT.

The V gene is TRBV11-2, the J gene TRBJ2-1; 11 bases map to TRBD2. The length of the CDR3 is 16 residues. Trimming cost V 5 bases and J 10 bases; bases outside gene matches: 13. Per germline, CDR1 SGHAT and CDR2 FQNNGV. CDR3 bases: TGTGCCAGCAGCCACTGGGGACTAGCGGCAGTGGGGGAGCAGTTCTTC. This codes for CASSHWGLAAVGEQFF.